This T cell receptor (beta chain) came from a study of blood T cell repertoires in COVID-19. About the research overall: PBMCs, B-cell-depleted T cells, or T cells were the source of the cDNA or gDNA that made up the material.

Measured with immunoSEQ multiplex PCR; TCRdb has only the in-frame clones, and not every one. Found here are about 350,000 clones, roughly nine tenths of them singletons; the top ten hold approximately 1%. Germline CDR1 is SGDLS and CDR2 is YYNGEE. The CDR3 extends over 13 amino acids. V was pared by 3 bases and J by 2 bases, with 6 bases between. Cohort 3 donors counted as recovered after two negative PCRs, clearance, or resolved symptoms. The material sequenced was PBMCs or T cells enriched from blood (not recorded which). The clonotype was recovered from a woman in her twenties or thirties who had recovered from COVID-19. This chain connects TRBV9 to TRBJ1-5, with D perhaps matching TRBD1 (5 bases). The CDR3 reads CASSARGNQPQHF. The DNA for the CDR3 is TGTGCCAGCAGCGCCAGGGGCAATCAGCCCCAGCATTTT.